This TCR beta chain derives from a study of T-cell reconstitution after alpha-beta-depleted transplantation in children. Library preparation (for TCRbeta) was performed with unique molecular identifiers. From the PCR reads, TCRdb called clonotypes with MiXCR, one entry per CDR3 protein. This sample has 100,000 to 120,000 distinct CDR3 sequences, with 5.5% to 6.5% found just once. The CDR3 has 14 amino acids. Germline CDR1 and CDR2: SEHNR and FQNEAQ (reference sequence). Trimming took off 4 bases at V and 4 bases at J, with 13 bases between the two ends. Sequencing used PBMCs, mostly from graft donor cells, obtained 360 days after TCRalphabeta/CD19-depleted stem cell transplant. The genes are TRBV7-9 and TRBJ1-1, with D possibly being TRBD1 (6 bases). This TCR was sampled from a male patient between 2 and 10 years old who had a stem cell transplant for acute lymphoblastic leukemia, so the T cells may come from the graft donor. The CDR3 region is CASSSNRAGTEAFF. DNA for the CDR3: TGTGCCAGCAGCTCCAACAGGGCGGGCACTGAAGCTTTCTTT. Drawing the rest from reference TRBV7-9 and TRBJ1-1, the complete variable domain is DTGVSQNPRHKITKRGQNVTFRCDPISEHNRLYWYRQTLGQGPEFLTYFQNEAQLEKSRLLSDRFSAERPKGSFSTLEIQRTEQGDSAMYLCASSSNRAGTEAFFGQGTRLTVV.